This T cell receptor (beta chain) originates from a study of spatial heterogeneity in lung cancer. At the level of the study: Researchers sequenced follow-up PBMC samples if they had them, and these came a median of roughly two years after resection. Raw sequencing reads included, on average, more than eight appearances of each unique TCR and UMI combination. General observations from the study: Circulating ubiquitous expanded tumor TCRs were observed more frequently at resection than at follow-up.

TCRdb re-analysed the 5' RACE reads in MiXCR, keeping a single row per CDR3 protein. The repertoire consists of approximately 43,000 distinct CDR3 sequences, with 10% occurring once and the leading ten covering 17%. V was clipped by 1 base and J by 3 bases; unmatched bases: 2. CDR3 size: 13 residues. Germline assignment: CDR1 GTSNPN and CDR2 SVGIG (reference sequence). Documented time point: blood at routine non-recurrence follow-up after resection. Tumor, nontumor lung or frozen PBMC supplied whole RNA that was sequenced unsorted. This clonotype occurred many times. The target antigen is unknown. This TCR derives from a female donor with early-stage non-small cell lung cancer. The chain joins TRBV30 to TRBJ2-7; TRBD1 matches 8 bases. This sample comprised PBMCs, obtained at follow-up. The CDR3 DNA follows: TGTGCCTGGAGTGACGGGACAGGCTACGAGCAGTACTTC. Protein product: CAWSDGTGYEQYF.